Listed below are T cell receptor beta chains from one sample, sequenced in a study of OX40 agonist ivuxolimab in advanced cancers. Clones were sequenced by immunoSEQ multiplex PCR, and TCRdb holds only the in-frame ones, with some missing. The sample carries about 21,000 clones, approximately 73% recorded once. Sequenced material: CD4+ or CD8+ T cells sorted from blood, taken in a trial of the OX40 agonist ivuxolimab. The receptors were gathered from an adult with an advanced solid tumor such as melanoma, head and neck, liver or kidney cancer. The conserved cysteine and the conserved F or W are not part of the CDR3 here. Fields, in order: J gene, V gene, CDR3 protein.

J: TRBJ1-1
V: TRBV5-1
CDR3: ASSSQTGTSTEAF

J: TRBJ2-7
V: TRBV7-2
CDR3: ASSLRSAGALSEQY

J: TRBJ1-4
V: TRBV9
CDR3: ASSVVGGGEKLF

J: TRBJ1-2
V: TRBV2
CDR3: ASSEAAQHYGYT

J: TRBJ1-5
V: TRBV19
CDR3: ASSIVGGSNQPQH

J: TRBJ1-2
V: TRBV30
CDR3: AWRRGTEANYGYT

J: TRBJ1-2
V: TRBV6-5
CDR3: ASSYSGHLPEYGYT

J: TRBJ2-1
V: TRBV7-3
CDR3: ASSMSGGAWNEQF

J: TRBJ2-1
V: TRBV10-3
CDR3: AISVLDGRDEQF

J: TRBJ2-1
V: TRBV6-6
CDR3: ASGEKQGAYSEQF

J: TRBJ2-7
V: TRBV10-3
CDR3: AINRDTNYEQY

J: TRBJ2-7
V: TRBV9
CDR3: ASSPGQGGPYEQY

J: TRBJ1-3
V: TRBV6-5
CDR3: ASSYAGNGNTIY

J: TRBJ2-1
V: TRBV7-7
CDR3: ASSSGLAGGNEQF

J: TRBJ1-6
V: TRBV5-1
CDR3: ASRLQGNSPLH

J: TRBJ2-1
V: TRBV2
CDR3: ASSELDERGPDNEQF

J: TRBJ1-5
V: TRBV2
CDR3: ASSGVLGGFQPQH

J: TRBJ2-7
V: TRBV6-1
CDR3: ASRATSGGFEQY

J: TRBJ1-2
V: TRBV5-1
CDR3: ASSLALDSNLNYGYT

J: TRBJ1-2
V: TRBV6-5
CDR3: ASRQTLTSAGGYT

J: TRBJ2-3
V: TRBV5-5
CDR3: ASSPEAGAQY

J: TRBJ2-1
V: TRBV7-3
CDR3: ASSLTRQHEQF

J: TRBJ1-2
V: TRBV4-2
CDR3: ASSSRQANYGYT

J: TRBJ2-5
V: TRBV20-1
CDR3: SEVAGGTQY

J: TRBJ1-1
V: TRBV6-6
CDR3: ASSYLRDTEAF

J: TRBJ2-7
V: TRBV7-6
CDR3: ASSTSLVAGVYEQY

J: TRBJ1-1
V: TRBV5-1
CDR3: ASSLLAPGGGTEAF

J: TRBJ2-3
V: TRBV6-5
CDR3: ASSSLLDTQY

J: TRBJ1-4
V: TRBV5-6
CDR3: ASRGTGMSEKLF